This T cell receptor beta chain came from a study of vaccination and CD4 T cells after COVID-19. Turning to the study itself: No peptide, an HIV-1 Nef pool, or a CEFX pool was what each control culture received. Study-wide findings and caveats: Post-vaccination reactive clonotypes (median roughly 41) did not differ significantly from post-infection (approximately 22).

This clonotype was recorded only once. As yet, its antigen is unknown. Treatment: 10-day PBMC culture with coronavirus spike peptide pools or control peptides (ViraFEST assay). The unexposed donor gave CD4+ T cells before the COVID-19 pandemic (2011-2018). First, ViraFEST expanded antigen-specific T cells with peptide pools, and next it sequenced the TCRs. It was after 10 days of culture that CD4+ T cells were isolated by negative selection. Cultured CD4+ T-cell DNA underwent Oncomine TCR Beta short-read sequencing. TCRdb called the PCR reads again in MiXCR, with one record for every CDR3 protein. The table has 7,000 to 8,500 distinct CDR3 sequences, 45% to 65% seen once; the top ten hold around 12%. Trimming removed 1 base from V and 4 bases from J, with 10 bases in between. The germline CDR1 and CDR2 sequences are SEHNR and FQNEAQ (reference sequence). The CDR3 runs to 14 residues.

The sample was CD4+ T cells from blood, cultured in vitro. This receptor was obtained from a human donor in good health. The gene calls are TRBV7-9 and TRBJ1-1, with D possibly TRBD1 on 6 matching bases. The CDR3 coding sequence is TGTGCCAGCAGCTTAGAGGGGGGAGGCACTGAAGCTTTCTTT. Amino acids: CASSLEGGGTEAFF.